Included here is one T cell receptor beta chain sequence, with context. Its matching antigen is unknown. The ends were cut back, 5 bases at V and 10 bases at J, with 17 bases in the middle. CDR1 is KGHSH, CDR2 LQKENI, per germline. There are 14 residues in the CDR3. The sample belongs to a study of response to subunit inactivated influenza vaccine. TCRdb passed the RT-PCR reads through MiXCR, listing each CDR3 protein once. The sample holds 600,000 to 850,000 distinct CDR3 sequences; 14% are singletons and the top ten take less than 9%. Broader study findings: Authors proposed each seasonal influenza vaccination draws in few new T cells.

The receptor was derived from a man between 50 and 59 years old who received an inactivated influenza vaccine. Sequenced here: PBMCs from blood, sampled less than 15 days before vaccination. V usage is TRBV18 and J usage is TRBJ1-4; D may be TRBD1 (5 bases). This CDR3 reads CASSSDTRSGKLFF. CDR3 nucleotides: TGTGCCAGCTCATCGGACACCCGAAGCGGAAAACTGTTTTTT. Looking up the rest from reference TRBV18 and TRBJ1-4 gives the full variable domain: NAGVMQNPRHLVRRRGQEARLRCSPMKGHSHVYWYRQLPEEGLKFMVYLQKENIIDESGMPKERFSAEFPKEGPSILRIQQVVRGDSAAYFCASSSDTRSGKLFFGSGTQLSVL.